Listed below are T cell receptor beta chains from one sample, sequenced in a study of T cells in Graves' hyperthyroidism and ophthalmopathy. Via MiXCR, TCRdb re-called the multiplex PCR reads, giving one row per CDR3 protein. The profile covers fewer than 550,000 distinct CDR3 sequences, with approximately 25% appearing a single time and approximately 10% taken by the ten largest. Material: blood. The receptors come from a woman aged 25 to 39 with Graves' ophthalmopathy. Each CDR3 is given with its conserved first and last residue. The D gene is left open where the match is weak. Size is omitted from some rows. Given values are once, few, many or a class for expanded clones.

D: -; size: many; J: TRBJ2-7; V: TRBV6-5; CDR3: CAWAQSSYEQYF; DNA: TGTGCCTGGGCCCAAAGCTCCTACGAGCAGTACTTC
D: -; size: -; J: TRBJ2-5; V: TRBV29-1; CDR3: CSVDPLTRTAETQYF; DNA: TGCAGCGTTGATCCCTTGACGAGGACAGCCGAGACCCAGTACTTC
D: TRBD1; size: many; J: TRBJ1-1; V: TRBV15; CDR3: CATSWDRGLTNTEAFF; DNA: TGTGCCACCAGCTGGGACAGGGGCCTCACTAACACTGAAGCTTTCTTT
D: TRBD1; size: many; J: TRBJ2-7; V: TRBV20-1; CDR3: CSARDLGGQNVYEQYF; DNA: TGCAGTGCTAGAGATCTAGGGGGACAGAATGTTTACGAGCAGTACTTC
D: -; size: many; J: TRBJ1-5; V: TRBV6-1; CDR3: CASTQGNQPQHF; DNA: TGTGCCAGCACCCAGGGTAATCAGCCCCAGCATTTT
D: -; size: many; J: TRBJ1-5; V: TRBV7-2; CDR3: CASSRERNQPQHF; DNA: TGTGCCAGTTCCCGGGAGCGGAATCAGCCCCAGCATTTT
D: TRBD1; size: many; J: TRBJ2-5; V: TRBV20-1; CDR3: CSARDPGQNQETQYF; DNA: TGCAGTGCCAGGGACCCGGGACAGAACCAAGAGACCCAGTACTTC
D: -; size: many; J: TRBJ1-5; V: TRBV20-1; CDR3: CSARGQVHQPQHF; DNA: TGCAGTGCTAGGGGTCAGGTGCATCAGCCCCAGCATTTT
D: -; size: -; J: TRBJ1-2; V: TRBV19; CDR3: CSSSRMWGDGYTF; DNA: TGTTCCAGTAGCCGGATGTGGGGCGATGGCTACACCTTC
D: TRBD1; size: few; J: TRBJ2-7; V: TRBV4-1; CDR3: CASSQDWGQVIYEQYF; DNA: TGCGCCAGCAGCCAAGATTGGGGACAGGTGATCTACGAGCAGTACTTC
D: -; size: many; J: TRBJ2-7; V: TRBV29-1; CDR3: CSVETVSYEQYF; DNA: TGCAGCGTTGAGACGGTCTCCTACGAGCAGTACTTC
D: TRBD1; size: few; J: TRBJ1-1; V: TRBV7-3; CDR3: CASSSGQGTTEAFF; DNA: TGTGCCAGCAGCTCGGGACAGGGAACCACTGAAGCTTTCTTT
D: -; size: many; J: TRBJ1-3; V: TRBV2; CDR3: CASTYTSGNTIYF; DNA: TGTGCCAGCACATACACCTCTGGAAACACCATATATTTT
D: TRBD1; size: few; J: TRBJ1-5; V: TRBV12-3/TRBV12-4; CDR3: CASSLSGDSRINYSNQPQHF; DNA: TGTGCCAGCAGTTTAAGCGGGGACAGCCGGATTAATTATAGCAATCAGCCCCAGCATTTT
D: -; size: many; J: TRBJ2-7; V: TRBV6-5; CDR3: CASSYSGVRGYEQYF; DNA: TGTGCCAGCAGTTACTCGGGGGTTAGGGGGTACGAGCAGTACTTC
D: -; size: -; J: TRBJ2-5; V: TRBV28; CDR3: CASSLGALETQYF; DNA: TGTGCCAGCAGTTTAGGTGCCTTAGAGACCCAGTACTTC
D: -; size: many; J: TRBJ1-1; V: TRBV6-5; CDR3: CASSYGYTEAFF; DNA: TGTGCCAGCAGTTATGGTTACACTGAAGCTTTCTTT
D: -; size: -; J: TRBJ1-2; V: TRBV15; CDR3: CATSRDRSAPHGYTF; DNA: TGTGCCACCAGCAGAGATCGTTCCGCGCCTCATGGCTACACCTTC
D: -; size: many; J: TRBJ1-2; V: TRBV6-1; CDR3: CASSQQATYGYTF; DNA: TGTGCCAGCAGTCAACAGGCAACCTATGGCTACACCTTC
D: -; size: -; J: TRBJ2-2; V: TRBV27; CDR3: CASRVRGASTGELFF; DNA: TGTGCCAGCAGGGTTAGGGGGGCGAGCACCGGGGAGCTGTTTTTT
D: -; size: once; J: TRBJ2-7; V: TRBV6-1; CDR3: CASSPSFQLNEQYF; DNA: TGTGCCAGCAGTCCTTCCTTCCAATTGAACGAGCAGTACTTC
D: -; size: -; J: TRBJ1-3; V: TRBV2; CDR3: CAGSEENTIYF; DNA: TGTGCCGGCAGTGAGGAAAACACCATATATTTT
D: -; size: many; J: TRBJ2-7; V: TRBV20-1; CDR3: CSARGTDEYEQYF; DNA: TGCAGTGCTAGAGGGACAGACGAGTACGAGCAGTACTTC
D: TRBD1; size: many; J: TRBJ1-5; V: TRBV9; CDR3: CASSVGQGGQPQHF; DNA: TGTGCCAGCAGCGTCGGACAGGGTGGTCAGCCCCAGCATTTT
D: -; size: many; J: TRBJ1-5; V: TRBV10-1; CDR3: CASSQDGQPQHF; DNA: TGCGCCAGCAGTCAAGACGGGCAGCCCCAGCATTTT
D: -; size: many; J: TRBJ1-1; V: TRBV6-5; CDR3: CASSLGVLAFF; DNA: TGTGCCAGCTCACTAGGGGTTTTGGCTTTCTTT
D: TRBD2; size: -; J: TRBJ2-4; V: TRBV12-3/TRBV12-4; CDR3: CASSSGGLTKNIQYF; DNA: TGTGCCAGCAGTTCCGGGGGACTAACCAAAAACATTCAGTACTTC
D: -; size: -; J: TRBJ2-2; V: TRBV12-3/TRBV12-4; CDR3: CAIRERMNTGELFF; DNA: TGTGCCATACGCGAGCGGATGAACACCGGGGAGCTGTTTTTT
D: -; size: many; J: TRBJ1-2; V: TRBV3-1; CDR3: CASSQVNAAYGYTF; DNA: TGTGCCAGCAGCCAAGTAAATGCTGCCTATGGCTACACCTTC
D: -; size: few; J: TRBJ1-3; V: TRBV6-1; CDR3: CASSEYGGYSGNTIYF; DNA: TGTGCCAGCAGTGAATACGGAGGTTACTCTGGAAACACCATATATTTT
D: TRBD1; size: many; J: TRBJ2-5; V: TRBV20-1; CDR3: CSANPLDREGETQYF; DNA: TGCAGTGCTAACCCACTAGACAGGGAAGGGGAGACCCAGTACTTC
D: -; size: many; J: TRBJ2-7; V: TRBV12-3/TRBV12-4; CDR3: CASSLEYSPYEQYF; DNA: TGTGCCAGCAGTCTGGAATACTCCCCCTACGAGCAGTACTTC
D: -; size: -; J: TRBJ2-7; V: TRBV30; CDR3: CAWTRLQGYEQYF; DNA: TGTGCCTGGACCAGACTACAGGGTTACGAGCAGTACTTC
D: -; size: few; J: TRBJ1-5; V: TRBV6-2/TRBV6-3; CDR3: CASSSIPGVNQPQHF; DNA: TGTGCCAGCAGTTCGATCCCGGGAGTCAATCAGCCCCAGCATTTT
D: -; size: -; J: TRBJ2-2; V: TRBV11-2; CDR3: CASSPGTAPPNTGELFF; DNA: TGTGCCAGCAGCCCCGGGACCGCTCCACCAAACACCGGGGAGCTGTTTTTT
D: -; size: many; J: TRBJ2-7; V: TRBV10-1; CDR3: CASSSSGGPPYEQYF; DNA: TGCGCCAGCAGTAGTAGTGGGGGGCCACCCTACGAGCAGTACTTC
D: -; size: many; J: TRBJ1-1; V: TRBV27; CDR3: CASSFSHLNTEAFF; DNA: TGTGCCAGCAGTTTCAGCCACCTGAACACTGAAGCTTTCTTT
D: TRBD1; size: many; J: TRBJ1-2; V: TRBV12-3/TRBV12-4; CDR3: CASSSGTAYGYTF; DNA: TGTGCCAGCAGTTCCGGGACAGCATATGGCTACACCTTC
D: -; size: few; J: TRBJ2-5; V: TRBV28; CDR3: CASSLGERETQYF; DNA: TGTGCCAGCAGCTTAGGGGAGCGAGAGACCCAGTACTTC
D: -; size: few; J: TRBJ2-7; V: TRBV6-5; CDR3: CASSVSPVGSNEQYF; DNA: TGTGCCAGCAGTGTATCTCCAGTCGGGTCTAACGAGCAGTACTTC
D: -; size: many; J: TRBJ2-7; V: TRBV12-3/TRBV12-4; CDR3: CASSLHGASYEQYF; DNA: TGTGCCAGCAGTTTACACGGGGCATCCTACGAGCAGTACTTC
D: -; size: many; J: TRBJ1-2; V: TRBV6-5; CDR3: CASSYSNTHGYTF; DNA: TGTGCCAGCAGTTACTCGAACACCCATGGCTACACCTTC
D: -; size: many; J: TRBJ1-1; V: TRBV10-2; CDR3: CASRLDSNTEAFF; DNA: TGCGCCAGCAGGCTGGACTCGAACACTGAAGCTTTCTTT
D: -; size: -; J: TRBJ2-5; V: TRBV9; CDR3: CASSPHPLETQYF; DNA: TGTGCCAGCAGCCCACACCCCTTGGAGACCCAGTACTTC
D: -; size: -; J: TRBJ1-3; V: TRBV4-1; CDR3: CASSQDYGGGNTIYF; DNA: TGCGCCAGCAGCCAAGATTACGGGGGTGGAAACACCATATATTTT
D: -; size: -; J: TRBJ1-1; V: TRBV29-1; CDR3: CSVGLNRNTEAFF; DNA: TGCAGCGTTGGTCTAAACAGGAACACTGAAGCTTTCTTT
D: TRBD1; size: many; J: TRBJ1-1; V: TRBV3-1; CDR3: CASSQGTARAEAFF; DNA: TGTGCCAGCAGCCAGGGGACAGCTCGCGCTGAAGCTTTCTTT
D: TRBD1; size: few; J: TRBJ2-2; V: TRBV9; CDR3: CASSVGDRVNTGELFF; DNA: TGTGCCAGCAGCGTAGGGGACAGAGTGAACACCGGGGAGCTGTTTTTT